The rows below give T cell receptor beta chains drawn from one sample of a study of neoadjuvant nivolumab and ipilimumab in lung cancer. TCRdb's copy holds only in-frame clones and misses some; the assay was immunoSEQ multiplex PCR. This repertoire shows approximately 13,000 clones, about two thirds found once; its top ten account for less than 25%. Here the sequenced sample was peripheral blood, taken after neoadjuvant nivolumab, alone or with ipilimumab, at or shortly before surgery. These receptors were collected from an adult with non-small cell lung cancer. The CDR3 runs from the conserved cysteine through the conserved F or W.

>TRBJ2-7|TRBV5-1
CASSLAGWGPYEQYF
>TRBJ2-5|TRBV14
CASSPGRFQETQYF
>TRBJ1-5|TRBV5-4
CASSSDINQPQHF
>TRBJ2-1|TRBV5-1
CASSLRAGSAYNEQFF
>TRBJ2-1|TRBV7-2
CASSLGRYNEQFF
>TRBJ1-2|TRBV30
CAWSGVNYGYTF
>TRBJ2-1|TRBV6-5
CASSLGTHDNEQFF
>TRBJ1-2|TRBV5-1
CASSLEGGDYGYTF
>TRBJ2-2|TRBV29-1
CSVAAGTGELFF
>TRBJ2-6|TRBV5-6
CASSRTQSGANVLTF
>TRBJ2-5|TRBV7-7
CASSLGTLHQETQYF
>TRBJ2-7|TRBV7-6
CASSLARLGLGEQYF
>TRBJ2-3|TRBV29-1
CSVEGRGGTDTQYF